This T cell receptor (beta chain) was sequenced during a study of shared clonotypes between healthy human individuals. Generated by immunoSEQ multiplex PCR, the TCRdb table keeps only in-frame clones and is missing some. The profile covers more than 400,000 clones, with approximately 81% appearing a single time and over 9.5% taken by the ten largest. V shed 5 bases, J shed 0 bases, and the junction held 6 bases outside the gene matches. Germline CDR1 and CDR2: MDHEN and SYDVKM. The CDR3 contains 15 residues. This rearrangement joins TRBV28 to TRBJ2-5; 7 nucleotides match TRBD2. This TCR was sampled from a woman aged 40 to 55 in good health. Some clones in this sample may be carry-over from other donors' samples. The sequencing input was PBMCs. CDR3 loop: CASSPRGGYQETQYF. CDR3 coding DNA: TGTGCCAGCAGTCCCCGGGGAGGGTACCAAGAGACCCAGTACTTC.